These 29 T cell receptor beta chains came from one sample sequenced in a study of vaccination and CD4 T cells after COVID-19. Indicated treatment: roughly 10-day PBMC culture with coronavirus spike peptide pools or control peptides (ViraFEST assay). Investigators obtained the unexposed donor's CD4+ T cells before the COVID-19 pandemic (2011-2018). Once obtained from cultured CD4+ T cells, the DNA was sequenced using the Oncomine TCR Beta short-read assay. TCRdb processed the PCR reads anew with MiXCR; each CDR3 protein has one entry. The data contain 5,500 to 7,500 distinct CDR3 sequences, about a third of them seen just once; the ten biggest clones take up 25% to 35%. No antigen has been identified for these receptors. The sequencing input was CD4+ T cells from blood, cultured in vitro. All receptors derive from a human donor in good health.

This clonotype showed up just a few times. This chain uses TRBV27 with TRBJ2-7, with a weak D call TRBD2 (5 bases). With 8 bases removed from V and 6 bases from J, the gap between germline ends came to 17 bases. Germline-derived CDR1 and CDR2 are MNHEY and SMNVEV (reference sequence). The CDR3 has 13 amino acids. CDR3 amino acids: CASWAAGVGEQYF. The CDR3 nucleotides read TGTGCCAGCTGGGCTGCCGGGGTTGGCGAGCAGTACTTC.

The chain uses TRBV27 and TRBJ1-5; tentatively, D is TRBD1 (6 bases). CDR1 is MNHEY and CDR2 is SMNVEV in the germline V gene (reference sequence). There are 16 residues in the CDR3. V was shortened by 5 bases and J by 2 bases, with 16 bases between the two germline ends. The CDR3 nucleotides are TGTGCCAGCAGTAGGTTAGGGGCAGGGGGCAATCAGCCCCAGCATTTT. Amino acid sequence: CASSRLGAGGNQPQHF.

This clonotype was seen a single time. The chain combines TRBV27 with TRBJ2-3; no clear D. The CDR3 covers 14 residues. The V gene's germline CDR1 is MNHEY and CDR2 SMNVEV (reference sequence). The V end lost 0 bases, the J end lost 6 bases, and 10 bases lay between the germline ends. The CDR3 reads CASSLSMGPDTQYF. The CDR3 DNA reads TGTGCCAGCAGTTTATCGATGGGTCCGGATACGCAGTATTTT.

This rearrangement joins TRBV7-3 to TRBJ1-1; D unclear. There are 15 residues in the CDR3. Trimming took off 1 base at V and 6 bases at J, with 15 bases between the two ends. The germline V gene encodes CDR1 SGHTA and CDR2 FQGTGA. The CDR3 sequence: CASSLSSAAGSEAFF. The CDR3 region has the DNA TGTGCCAGCAGCTTAAGTTCGGCGGCGGGGTCTGAAGCTTTCTTT.

This clonotype was found a few times. The rearrangement links TRBV7-2 to TRBJ2-7; perhaps TRBD2 as D (6 bases). Trimming took 4 bases from V and 8 from J, leaving 15 bases between them. CDR1 and CDR2 (germline): SGHTA, FQGNSA. The CDR3 is 13 amino acids. For the CDR3, the DNA is TGTGCCAGCAGCTCCTCCCTAGCGCTACAGCAGTACTTC. Protein: CASSSSLALQQYF.

The chain carries TRBV5-1 and TRBJ1-6; the D is unclear. The germline CDR1 and CDR2 sequences are SGHRS and YFSETQ. V shed 0 bases and J shed 6 bases, with 7 bases lying between them. The CDR3 runs 14 residues. The CDR3 region has the DNA TGCGCCAGCAGCTTGGGGGATTTTAATTCACCCCTCCACTTT. As protein: CASSLGDFNSPLHF.

This clonotype was seen more than once but under ten times. The chain joins TRBV4-1 to TRBJ1-2; TRBD1 agrees at 7 bases. The CDR3 spans 17 residues. The ends lost 0 bases at V and 3 bases at J; junction bases unmatched: 10. Germline CDR1 and CDR2: MGHRA and YSYEKL. CDR3 protein: CASSQDRGQFVYYGYTF. The CDR3 DNA sequence: TGCGCCAGCAGCCAAGATAGGGGGCAGTTCGTTTACTATGGCTACACCTTC.

This chain joins TRBV20-1 and TRBJ1-3; 10 nucleotides align to TRBD1. The CDR3 runs 17 residues. The V gene's germline CDR1 is DFQATT and CDR2 SNEGSKA (reference sequence). Trimming at V came to 5 bases and at J to 0 bases, leaving 10 bases not matched to a gene. CDR3 residues: CSARDRGKSGSGNTIYF. The CDR3 bases are TGCAGTGCTCGGGACAGGGGAAAATCCGGCTCTGGAAACACCATATATTTT.

The sample holds a few counts of this clonotype. The genes are TRBV6-1 and TRBJ1-5; possible D gene TRBD1, 5 bases. Germline V gene data show CDR1 as MNHNS and CDR2 as SASEGT. The CDR3 totals 14 residues. The germline V and J ends were trimmed by 1 base and 9 bases, with 13 bases remaining between them. The CDR3 sequence is CASSEDRSGGPQHF. In DNA, the CDR3 is TGTGCCAGCAGTGAAGACAGGTCTGGGGGGCCCCAGCATTTT.

This clonotype has a handful of counts. The chain uses TRBV6-1 and TRBJ2-2, with a possible D match to TRBD2 (6 bases). This CDR3 has 16 residues. Germline CDR1 MNHNS, CDR2 SASEGT. V was clipped by 7 bases and J by 2 bases, with 17 bases between them. The CDR3 nucleotides are TGTGCCAGCATGACGGGCGGGGATACTAACACCGGGGAGCTGTTTTTT. The encoded protein is CASMTGGDTNTGELFF.

The CDR3 DNA sequence: TGTGCCAGCCGTCCAGCGCCCAACACTGAAGCTTTCTTT. It translates to CASRPAPNTEAFF. The chain recombines TRBV6-1 with TRBJ1-1; D ambiguous. Germline values: CDR1 MNHNS, CDR2 SASEGT. This CDR3 contains 13 residues. The ends were cut back, 8 bases at V and 2 bases at J, with 12 bases in the middle.

This clonotype has more than one count but fewer than ten. The CDR3 here is CASSYDTTNTEAFF. CDR3 coding DNA: TGTGCCAGCAGTTACGACACCACGAACACTGAAGCTTTCTTT. The V and J genes are TRBV6-5 and TRBJ1-1; no clear D gene. Germline CDR1 is MNHEY and CDR2 is SVGAGI. There are 14 residues in the CDR3. Trimming cost V 2 bases and J 1 base, with 8 bases left between them.

The chain has TRBV5-4 and TRBJ1-1; a possible D gene is TRBD1 (5 bases). The V and J ends lost 5 bases and 0 bases respectively, with 11 bases between them. The CDR3 has 14 amino acids. Per the germline V gene, CDR1 is SGHNT and CDR2 is YYREEE (reference sequence). This CDR3 reads CASSFQGMNTEAFF. As DNA, the CDR3 is TGTGCCAGCAGTTTCCAGGGAATGAACACTGAAGCTTTCTTT. The variable domain in full, with the rest retrieved from reference TRBV5-4 and TRBJ1-1, is ETGVTQSPTHLIKTRGQQVTLRCSSQSGHNTVSWYQQALGQGPQFIFQYYREEENGRGNFPPRFSGLQFPNYSSELNVNALELDDSALYLCASSFQGMNTEAFFGQGTRLTVV.

The table lists this clonotype with a few counts. This rearrangement joins TRBV6-1 to TRBJ2-7; TRBD1 might be the D (5 bases). Trimming took off 6 bases at V and 2 bases at J, with 11 bases between the two ends. CDR1 is MNHNS, CDR2 SASEGT, per germline. The CDR3 runs 13 residues. CDR3: CASRLGAPYEQYF. CDR3 DNA sequence: TGTGCCAGCAGGCTTGGGGCTCCCTACGAGCAGTACTTC.

This clonotype has only a few counts. V and J are TRBV6-1 and TRBJ1-5; TRBD1 matches 7 bases. Per germline, CDR1 MNHNS and CDR2 SASEGT. V shed 0 bases and J 2 bases; nucleotides not matched to a gene: 4. The CDR3 totals 16 residues. The CDR3 sequence: CASSEAPTGGNQPQHF. The CDR3 DNA follows: TGTGCCAGCAGTGAAGCTCCAACAGGGGGCAATCAGCCCCAGCATTTT.

The rearrangement links TRBV5-6 to TRBJ1-1; perhaps TRBD1 as D (6 bases). The V end lost 4 bases, the J end lost 1 base, and 14 bases lay between the germline ends. This CDR3 spans 15 amino acids. Germline CDR1 is SGHDT and CDR2 is YYEEEE. CDR3 loop: CASSRGGRANTEAFF. CDR3 bases: TGTGCCAGCAGCCGAGGGGGACGGGCGAACACTGAAGCTTTCTTT.

This chain connects TRBV9 to TRBJ1-2, with a possible D match to TRBD1 (6 bases). The germline CDR1 and CDR2 sequences are SGDLS and YYNGEE. The CDR3 spans 12 residues. Trimming took 2 bases from V and 4 from J, leaving 6 bases between them. CDR3 coding DNA: TGTGCCAGCAGCGTGGACAGCTATGGCTACACCTTC. It translates to CASSVDSYGYTF.

The chain uses TRBV20-1 and TRBJ2-7, with D hard to call. This CDR3 has 16 residues. The germline gives CDR1 DFQATT, CDR2 SNEGSKA (reference sequence). The V and J ends lost 1 base and 3 bases respectively, with 19 bases between them. CDR3 nucleotide sequence: TGCAGTGCTAGAGCAGACTCGAAGGGCTGGATCTACGAGCAGTACTTC. It codes for CSARADSKGWIYEQYF.

The chain joins TRBV7-3 to TRBJ2-3; D tentatively reads TRBD1 or TRBD2 (5 bases each). V was cut by 5 bases and J by 4 bases, with 16 bases left in between. The CDR3 runs 15 residues. Per germline, CDR1 SGHTA and CDR2 FQGTGA. DNA of the CDR3: TGTGCCAGCAGCCGTGGCGGGTTGGGGCCAGATACGCAGTATTTT. As protein: CASSRGGLGPDTQYF.

The rearrangement uses TRBV15 and TRBJ2-5, with D perhaps TRBD1 (6 bases). The V gene lost 0 bases and the J gene lost 4 bases, with 15 bases spanning the gap. This CDR3 region has 16 residues. Germline V CDR1 and CDR2: LNHNV, YYDKDF (reference sequence). The CDR3 here is CATSRDRGTGPETQYF. The CDR3, as DNA: TGTGCCACCAGCAGAGATCGGGGCACAGGGCCAGAGACCCAGTACTTC.

The chain uses TRBV11-2 and TRBJ2-2; 7 bases match TRBD2. The CDR3 has 15 amino acids. The germline V gene has CDR1 SGHAT and CDR2 FQNNGV. The V gene end was trimmed by 3 bases and the J gene end by 3 bases; junction bases not matched to a gene: 4. This CDR3 is CASSLGEGHTGELFF. CDR3 nucleotides: TGTGCCAGCAGCTTGGGGGAGGGGCACACCGGGGAGCTGTTTTTT.

V is TRBV7-2 and J is TRBJ1-1; D not certain. Germline lookup yields CDR1 SGHTA and CDR2 FQGNSA. V was pared by 5 bases and J by 7 bases, with 8 bases between. The CDR3 is made up of 11 amino acids. This chain's CDR3 is CASSTFVEAFF. The CDR3 nucleotides are TGTGCCAGCAGCACCTTTGTTGAAGCTTTCTTT.

This clonotype was counted a few times. This chain links TRBV15 with TRBJ1-5; D unclear. Germline-derived CDR1 and CDR2 are LNHNV and YYDKDF (reference sequence). V shed 3 bases and J shed 6 bases, with 6 bases lying between them. The CDR3 has 12 amino acids. DNA of the CDR3: TGTGCCACCAGCAGTGGAACTCAGCCCCAGCATTTT. Translation gives CATSSGTQPQHF. The full variable domain, rest sourced from reference TRBV15 and TRBJ1-5, is DAMVIQNPRYQVTQFGKPVTLSCSQTLNHNVMYWYQQKSSQAPKLLFHYYDKDFNNEADTPDNFQSRRPNTSFCFLDIRSPGLGDTAMYLCATSSGTQPQHFGDGTRLSIL.

The chain has TRBV6-1 and TRBJ2-1, with TRBD2 matching 11 bases. Germline lookup yields CDR1 MNHNS and CDR2 SASEGT. There are 14 residues in the CDR3. V shed 7 bases, J shed 6 bases, and the junction held 5 bases outside the gene matches. The CDR3 DNA is TGTGCCAGCACCACTAGCGGGGGTGGCAATGAGCAGTTCTTC. Amino acids: CASTTSGGGNEQFF.

The CDR3 region is CARRTPFNLTDTQYF. In DNA form, the CDR3 reads TGTGCCCGACGGACACCCTTCAATTTAACAGATACGCAGTATTTT. The J gene is TRBJ2-3, the V gene TRBV9; a weak D match, TRBD1 (5 bases). The length of the CDR3 is 15 residues. Trimming took 10 bases from V and 3 from J, leaving 21 bases between them. Germline V lookup: CDR1 SGDLS, CDR2 YYNGEE.

This clonotype has just a few counts. The chain has TRBV15 and TRBJ2-1, with D perhaps TRBD2 (5 bases). Germline CDR1 is LNHNV and CDR2 is YYDKDF (reference sequence). Trimming removed 0 bases at V and 2 bases at J, with 14 bases between. This CDR3 spans 17 amino acids. CDR3 residues: CATSRDLALAAYNEQFF. As DNA, the CDR3 is TGTGCCACCAGCAGAGATCTAGCATTAGCCGCCTACAATGAGCAGTTCTTC.

This chain joins TRBV10-1 and TRBJ2-2; D gene uncertain. Trimming left V 6 bases short and J 4 bases short, with 12 bases between. Germline CDR1 WNHNN, CDR2 SYGVQD (reference sequence). CDR3 size: 14 residues. The CDR3 nucleotides are TGCGCCAGCAGCTCATTAACGAGCACCGGGGAGCTGTTTTTT. Amino acids: CASSSLTSTGELFF.

This clonotype was counted only a few times. The chain combines TRBV7-9 with TRBJ2-2; 7 bases match TRBD2. V gave up 4 bases and J gave up 7 bases; unmatched junction bases: 9. The CDR3 totals 15 residues. CDR1 is SEHNR and CDR2 is FQNEAQ in the germline V gene (reference sequence). The CDR3 DNA reads as TGTGCCAGCAGCTACACGACTAGCTCGGGCGGGGAGCTGTTTTTT. Its translation is CASSYTTSSGGELFF.

The chain recombines TRBV30 with TRBJ2-1; 8 bases fit TRBD2. The CDR3 consists of 17 residues. Unmatched junction bases numbered 14, after V lost 3 bases and J lost 4 bases. The germline V gene encodes CDR1 GTSNPN and CDR2 SVGIG (reference sequence). CDR3 loop: CAWSPLWASGRYNEQFF. CDR3 DNA sequence: TGTGCCTGGAGCCCACTCTGGGCTAGCGGGCGGTACAATGAGCAGTTCTTC.